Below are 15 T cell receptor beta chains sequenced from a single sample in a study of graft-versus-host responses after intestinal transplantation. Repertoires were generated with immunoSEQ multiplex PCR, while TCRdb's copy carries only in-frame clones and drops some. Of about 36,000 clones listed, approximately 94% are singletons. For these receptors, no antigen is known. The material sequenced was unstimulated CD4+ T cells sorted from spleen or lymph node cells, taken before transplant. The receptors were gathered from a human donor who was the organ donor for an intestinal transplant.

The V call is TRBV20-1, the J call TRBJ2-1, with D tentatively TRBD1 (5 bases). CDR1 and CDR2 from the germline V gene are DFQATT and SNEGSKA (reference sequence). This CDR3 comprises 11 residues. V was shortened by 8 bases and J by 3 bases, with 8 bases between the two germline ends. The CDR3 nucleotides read TGCAGTCCAGGGTACTACAATGAGCAGTTCTTC. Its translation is CSPGYYNEQFF.

The CDR3 here is CAISEQGEGYTF. For the CDR3, the DNA is TGTGCCATCAGTGAACAGGGGGAAGGCTACACCTTC. V and J are TRBV10-3 and TRBJ1-2; 8 bases align to TRBD1. Germline CDR1 reads ENHRY; CDR2 reads SYGVKD. Germline trimming cut 3 bases from V and 8 bases from J; bases unmatched to any gene: 2. This CDR3 spans 12 amino acids.

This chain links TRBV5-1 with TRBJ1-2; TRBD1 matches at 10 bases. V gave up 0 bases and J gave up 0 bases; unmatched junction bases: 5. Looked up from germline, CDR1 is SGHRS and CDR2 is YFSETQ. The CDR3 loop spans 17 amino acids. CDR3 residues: CASSLGLDRGTNYGYTF. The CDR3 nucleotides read TGCGCCAGCAGCTTGGGATTGGACAGGGGGACTAACTATGGCTACACCTTC.

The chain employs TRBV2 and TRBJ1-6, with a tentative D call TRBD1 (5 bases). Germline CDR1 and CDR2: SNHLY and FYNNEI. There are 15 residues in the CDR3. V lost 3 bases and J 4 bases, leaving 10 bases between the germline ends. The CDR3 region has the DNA TGTGCCAGCAGTGACTGGGCAGGGTATAATTCACCCCTCCACTTT. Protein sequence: CASSDWAGYNSPLHF. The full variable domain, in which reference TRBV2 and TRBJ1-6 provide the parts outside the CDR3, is EPEVTQTPSHQVTQMGQEVILRCVPISNHLYFYWYRQILGQKVEFLVSFYNNEISEKSEIFDDQFSVERPDGSNFTLKIRSTKLEDSAMYFCASSDWAGYNSPLHFGNGTRLTVT.

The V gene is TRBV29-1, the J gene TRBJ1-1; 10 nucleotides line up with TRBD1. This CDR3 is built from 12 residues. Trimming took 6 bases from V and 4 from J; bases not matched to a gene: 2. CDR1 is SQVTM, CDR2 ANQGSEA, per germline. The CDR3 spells CSVDRGLTEAFF. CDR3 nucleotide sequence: TGCAGCGTCGACAGGGGGCTCACTGAAGCTTTCTTT.

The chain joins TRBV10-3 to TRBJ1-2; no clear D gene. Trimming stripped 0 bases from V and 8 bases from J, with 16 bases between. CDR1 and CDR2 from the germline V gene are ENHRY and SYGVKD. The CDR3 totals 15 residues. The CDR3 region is CAISESLGRVRGYTF. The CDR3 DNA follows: TGTGCCATCAGTGAGTCGCTGGGTAGGGTTCGGGGCTACACCTTC.

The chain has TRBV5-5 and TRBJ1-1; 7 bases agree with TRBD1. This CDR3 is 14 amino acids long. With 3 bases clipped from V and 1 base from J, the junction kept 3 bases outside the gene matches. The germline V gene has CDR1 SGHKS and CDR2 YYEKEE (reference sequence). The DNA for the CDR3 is TGTGCCAGCAGCTGGCGGACAGGGAACACTGAAGCTTTCTTT. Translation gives CASSWRTGNTEAFF.

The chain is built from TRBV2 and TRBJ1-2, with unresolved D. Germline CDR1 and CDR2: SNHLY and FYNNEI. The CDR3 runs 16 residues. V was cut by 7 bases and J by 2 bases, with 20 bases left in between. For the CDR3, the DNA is TGTGCCAGCAAATTGCAGGCCGGTTTGAGCAACTATGGCTACACCTTC. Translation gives CASKLQAGLSNYGYTF.

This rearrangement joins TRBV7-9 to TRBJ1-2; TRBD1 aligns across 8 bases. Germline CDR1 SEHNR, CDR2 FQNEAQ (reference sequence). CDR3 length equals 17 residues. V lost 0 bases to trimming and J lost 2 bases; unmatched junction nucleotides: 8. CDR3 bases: TGTGCCAGCAGCTTAGCCAGAACAGGGGGGCCGAACTATGGCTACACCTTC. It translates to CASSLARTGGPNYGYTF.

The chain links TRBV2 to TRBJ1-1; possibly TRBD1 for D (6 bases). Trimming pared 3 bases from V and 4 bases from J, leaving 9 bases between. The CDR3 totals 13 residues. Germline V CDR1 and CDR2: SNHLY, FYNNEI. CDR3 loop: CASSEQGRTEAFF. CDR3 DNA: TGTGCCAGCAGTGAGCAGGGGCGCACTGAAGCTTTCTTT.

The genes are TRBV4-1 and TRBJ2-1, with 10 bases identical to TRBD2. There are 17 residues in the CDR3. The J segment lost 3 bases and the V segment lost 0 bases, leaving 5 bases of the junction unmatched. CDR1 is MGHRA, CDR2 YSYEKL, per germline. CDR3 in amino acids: CASSQESSGGHYNEQFF. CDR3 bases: TGCGCCAGCAGCCAAGAGTCTAGCGGGGGCCACTACAATGAGCAGTTCTTC.

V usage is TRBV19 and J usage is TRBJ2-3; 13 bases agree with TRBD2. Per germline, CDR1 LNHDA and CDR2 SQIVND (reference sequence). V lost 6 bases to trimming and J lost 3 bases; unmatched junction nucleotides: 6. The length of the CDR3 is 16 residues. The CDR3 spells CASSAKTSGGTDTQYF. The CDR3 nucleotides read TGTGCCAGTAGCGCCAAGACTAGCGGGGGGACAGATACGCAGTATTTT.

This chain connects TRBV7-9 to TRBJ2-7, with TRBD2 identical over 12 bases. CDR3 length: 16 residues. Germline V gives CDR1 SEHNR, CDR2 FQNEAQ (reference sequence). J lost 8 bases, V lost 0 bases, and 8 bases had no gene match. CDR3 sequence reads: CASSLATGTSGYKQYF. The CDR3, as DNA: TGTGCCAGCAGCTTAGCCACCGGGACTAGCGGGTATAAGCAGTACTTC.

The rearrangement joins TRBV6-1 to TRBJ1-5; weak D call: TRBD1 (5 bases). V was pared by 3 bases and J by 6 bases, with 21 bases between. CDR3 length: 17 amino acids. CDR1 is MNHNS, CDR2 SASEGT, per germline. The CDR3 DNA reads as TGTGCCAGCAGTGACCCTAGCCAGGGTAAAGGCAGTCAGCCCCAGCATTTT. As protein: CASSDPSQGKGSQPQHF.

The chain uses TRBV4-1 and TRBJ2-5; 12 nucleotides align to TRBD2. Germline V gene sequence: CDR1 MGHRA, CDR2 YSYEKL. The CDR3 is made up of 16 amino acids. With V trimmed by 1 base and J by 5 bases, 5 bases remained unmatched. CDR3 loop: CASSQGTSGVWETQYF. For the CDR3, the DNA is TGCGCCAGCAGCCAAGGGACTAGCGGGGTATGGGAGACCCAGTACTTC.